This T cell receptor (beta chain) appears in the sequencing data of a study of blood T cells in healthy people across ages. Study overall: With template switching, about one barcoded beta molecule was captured per two T cells. General observations from the study: As naive T cell percentage varied, TCR beta diversity correlated strongly with it.

Germline V gives CDR1 SGHTA, CDR2 FQGNSA. The CDR3 has 14 residues. Trimming left V 5 bases short and J 8 bases short, with 13 bases between. A second roughly 6 to 12 cycle PCR used barcoded and J-beta primers. MiXCR was run by TCRdb on the 5' RACE reads, yielding one entry per CDR3 protein. The repertoire includes approximately 680,000 distinct CDR3 sequences, approximately 31% of them detected once, and approximately 15% sits in the top ten. All donors came from Russia, were Caucasian and healthy, and spanned ages about 6 to 100. As concerns this clonotype: Its cognate antigen is unknown. As the CDR3 is not closed by the conserved phenylalanine or tryptophan, this likely results from a read error.

This receptor was taken from a woman over 75 in good health. The chain has TRBV7-2 and TRBJ1-6; weak D call: TRBD1 (6 bases). Sequencing input: blood. In DNA form, the CDR3 reads TGTGCCAGCAGCCCGACAGGCCCGGATTCACCCCTCCACTTG. It translates to CASSPTGPDSPLHL.